The rows below give T cell receptor beta chains drawn from one sample of a study of cytomegalovirus exposure and HLA in healthy donors. The table came from immunoSEQ multiplex PCR; TCRdb's copy has only in-frame clones and leaves some out. This sample has 240,000 or so clones, with approximately 82% found just once. The sequenced sample was PBMCs. Source of these receptors: a woman in her sixties or seventies in good health and CMV-seropositive. The CDR3 runs from the conserved cysteine through the conserved F or W. A D gene is named only where the DNA matches it firmly. Clone size appears in some rows only: once, few, many, or a class for an expanded clone.

J | size | V | D | DNA | CDR3
TRBJ2-7 | NA | TRBV5-1 | TRBD2 | TGCGCCAGCAGCTTGGCGGTTCCGGGAGGGCTCCACGAGCAGTACTTC | CASSLAVPGGLHEQYF
TRBJ2-2 | NA | TRBV7-9 | NA | TGTGCCAGCAGCACGCAGTTTGCCACAGAAACGAACACCGGGGAGCTGTTTTTT | CASSTQFATETNTGELFF
TRBJ2-1 | NA | TRBV5-1 | TRBD2 | TGCGCCAGCAGCACCGGGACTAGCGGCAATGAGCAGTTCTTC | CASSTGTSGNEQFF
TRBJ1-4 | NA | TRBV27 | TRBD1 | TGTGCCAGCAGTCCACGAAGACAGGGCCCTAATGAAAAACTGTTTTTT | CASSPRRQGPNEKLFF
TRBJ2-1 | NA | TRBV5-1 | TRBD2 | TGCGCCAGCAGCTCTAAAGCGGGAGGGCCTAGGGATGAGCAGTTCTTC | CASSSKAGGPRDEQFF
TRBJ2-2 | NA | TRBV2 | TRBD2 | TGTGCCAGCAGTGTTAGCGGGGGGATTTTCACCGGGGAGCTGTTTTTT | CASSVSGGIFTGELFF
TRBJ1-1 | NA | TRBV5-5 | NA | TGTGCCAGCAGCTACAGGGATAGGAACACTGAAGCTTTCTTT | CASSYRDRNTEAFF
TRBJ2-1 | NA | TRBV14 | TRBD2 | TGTGCCAGCAGCCAACTTAGTAGCGGGAGGTTGTACAATGAGCAGTTCTTC | CASSQLSSGRLYNEQFF
TRBJ2-5 | NA | TRBV5-5 | TRBD1 | TGTGCCAGCAGCGGTCGGACAGGGGAGAAGGAGACCCAGTACTTC | CASSGRTGEKETQYF
TRBJ2-1 | NA | TRBV18 | TRBD1 | TGTGCCAGCTCACCATCTTTACCAGGGGGCGAATCCAACCCTACCTACAATGAGCAGTTCTTC | CASSPSLPGGESNPTYNEQFF
TRBJ1-1 | few | TRBV30 | NA | TGTGCCTGCATTCGGGGGGGAGGAATCTATGAAGCTTTCTTT | CACIRGGGIYEAFF
TRBJ2-1 | NA | TRBV7-9 | TRBD1 | TGTGCCAGCAGCTGGGGACAGTCCCTTAACAATGAGCAGTTCTTC | CASSWGQSLNNEQFF
TRBJ1-5 | few | TRBV5-6 | TRBD1 | TGTGCCAGCAGCTTCAGGGGGCTGAGCAATCAGCCCCAGCATTTT | CASSFRGLSNQPQHF
TRBJ2-7 | NA | TRBV18 | NA | TGTGCCAGCTCGCCTTCCCGGGCGGGGGCCGAGCAGTACTTC | CASSPSRAGAEQYF
TRBJ2-7 | NA | TRBV4-1 | TRBD2 | TGCGCCAGCAGCCAAGTCTCCGGGGGGGCGGGACACTACGAGCAGTACTTC | CASSQVSGGAGHYEQYF
TRBJ2-3 | NA | TRBV5-1 | TRBD2 | TGCGCCAGCAGCTTGGAACTAGCGGGAGGGCCTGGAGATACGCAGTATTTT | CASSLELAGGPGDTQYF
TRBJ2-7 | few | TRBV7-9 | NA | TGTGCCAGCAGCTTAACGGGTGGATCCTACGAGCAGTACTTC | CASSLTGGSYEQYF
TRBJ1-1 | NA | TRBV27 | NA | TGTGCCAGCAAGGACAGACCAAACACTGAAGCTTTCTTT | CASKDRPNTEAFF
TRBJ2-7 | NA | TRBV4-1 | TRBD1 | TGCGCCAGCAGCCCTGGGGGACAGAAAACCTACTACGAGCAGTACTTC | CASSPGGQKTYYEQYF
TRBJ1-2 | NA | TRBV27 | NA | TGTGCCAGCAGTCATAGGGGATCCCACTATGGCTACACCTTC | CASSHRGSHYGYTF
TRBJ2-7 | few | TRBV7-9 | NA | TGTGCCAGCAGCTTATCCCAGGGATCCTACGAGCAGTACTTC | CASSLSQGSYEQYF
TRBJ1-2 | NA | TRBV25-1 | NA | TGTGCCAGCAGTGAAGCGGGACGACGAGGGTATGGCTACACCTTC | CASSEAGRRGYGYTF
TRBJ1-5 | NA | TRBV28 | TRBD1 | TGTGCCAGCATTGGGACAGGGTACATCTATAGCAATCAGCCCCAGCATTTT | CASIGTGYIYSNQPQHF
TRBJ2-1 | NA | TRBV2 | TRBD2 | TGTGCCAGCAGTCGAGGGACTAGCGCCTACAATGAGCAGTTCTTC | CASSRGTSAYNEQFF
TRBJ2-7 | NA | TRBV19 | TRBD2 | TGTGCCAGTAGTATCGGACTAGCTCGCGAGCAGTACTTC | CASSIGLAREQYF
TRBJ2-5 | NA | TRBV5-1 | TRBD1 | TGCGCCAGCACGGGGAGGACAGGGGGAGAGACCCAGTACTTC | CASTGRTGGETQYF
TRBJ2-5 | NA | TRBV5-1 | TRBD1 | TGCGCCAGCAGCTCAGGGGGCCAAGAGACCCAGTACTTC | CASSSGGQETQYF
TRBJ1-4 | NA | TRBV5-1 | NA | TGCGCCAGCAGCTTTGGCAGGGGATTTGCAACTAATGAAAAACTGTTTTTT | CASSFGRGFATNEKLFF
TRBJ1-6 | NA | TRBV15 | TRBD1 | TGTGCCACCAGCAGAGGGCGACAGGGTAAGACGGATTCACCCCTCCACTTT | CATSRGRQGKTDSPLHF